This passage covers 20 T cell receptor beta chains from one sample sequenced in a study of control samples from healthy donors and cancer patients. Sequencing used immunoSEQ multiplex PCR; TCRdb keeps in-frame clones, though not all of them. Here the sample spans roughly 200,000 clones, about 94% being singletons. The sample comprised blood. The receptors shown here come from a man aged 50 or older in good health.

The rearrangement uses TRBV7-2 and TRBJ2-3; D unresolved. In germline, CDR1 is SGHTA, CDR2 FQGNSA. Trimming removed 2 bases from V and 6 bases from J, with 9 bases in between. There are 13 residues in the CDR3. This CDR3 is CASSLRITDTQYF. For the CDR3, the DNA is TGTGCCAGCAGCTTAAGGATCACGGATACGCAGTATTTT.

The V gene is TRBV6-4, the J gene TRBJ2-1; D call uncertain. The CDR3 totals 14 residues. CDR1 is MRHNA and CDR2 is SNTAGT in the germline V gene. V was clipped by 6 bases and J by 1 base, with 10 bases between them. CDR3 sequence reads: CASRPDESYNEQFF. The CDR3 coding sequence is TGTGCCAGCAGGCCGGACGAGTCCTACAATGAGCAGTTCTTC.

The chain has TRBV2 and TRBJ2-1; 10 bases align to TRBD2. Germline lookup yields CDR1 SNHLY and CDR2 FYNNEI. The CDR3 is made up of 12 amino acids. Losses at the gene ends were 6 bases for V and 10 bases for J; bases not matched to a gene: 3. The CDR3 region has the DNA TGTGCCAGCAGCCTGACTAGCGGGGAGCAGTTCTTC. It translates to CASSLTSGEQFF. Based on the CDR3 plus reference TRBV2 and TRBJ2-1, the full variable domain is EPEVTQTPSHQVTQMGQEVILRCVPISNHLYFYWYRQILGQKVEFLVSFYNNEISEKSEIFDDQFSVERPDGSNFTLKIRSTKLEDSAMYFCASSLTSGEQFFGPGTRLTVL.

The rearrangement joins TRBV5-6 to TRBJ1-5; no clear D. Germline V lookup: CDR1 SGHDT, CDR2 YYEEEE. The CDR3 spans 16 residues. V was pared by 4 bases and J by 0 bases, with 14 bases between. The chain's CDR3 is CASSIRTVNSNQPQHF. CDR3 DNA: TGTGCCAGCAGCATTAGGACTGTTAATAGCAATCAGCCCCAGCATTTT.

With regard to this clone: A read error may produce the germline difference seen at one junction end. The CDR3 DNA reads as TGTGCCAGCAGTGGACAGCGCTATGGCCACACCTTC. It is translated as CASSGQRYGHTF. The chain combines TRBV2 with TRBJ1-2, with D possibly TRBD1 on 5 matching bases. Germline V gene data show CDR1 as SNHLY and CDR2 as FYNNEI. The CDR3 has 12 residues.

The chain is built from TRBV7-9 and TRBJ2-3; maybe TRBD2 (6 bases). V was trimmed by 3 bases and J by 4 bases, leaving 17 bases between them. The CDR3 totals 16 residues. Per germline, CDR1 SEHNR and CDR2 FQNEAQ (reference sequence). The CDR3 here is CASSFLIGGDPDTQYF. CDR3 sequence (DNA): TGTGCCAGCAGCTTTTTGATCGGGGGTGACCCAGATACGCAGTATTTT. Filled out from reference TRBV7-9 and TRBJ2-3, the complete variable domain reads DTGVSQNPRHKITKRGQNVTFRCDPISEHNRLYWYRQTLGQGPEFLTYFQNEAQLEKSRLLSDRFSAERPKGSFSTLEIQRTEQGDSAMYLCASSFLIGGDPDTQYFGPGTRLTVL.

This clone came up once. The CDR3 reads CASSPGQGESGTQYF. CDR3 bases: TGTGCCAGCAGCCCCGGACAGGGAGAGTCCGGGACCCAGTACTTC. V usage is TRBV13 and J usage is TRBJ2-5; 8 positions agree with TRBD1. The germline gives CDR1 PRHDT, CDR2 FYEKMQ (reference sequence). The V gene end was trimmed by 5 bases and the J gene end by 7 bases; junction bases not matched to a gene: 12. The CDR3 length is 15 residues.

V is TRBV19 and J is TRBJ1-1, with a possible D match to TRBD1 (6 bases). Trimming cost V 3 bases and J 6 bases, with 14 bases left between them. Germline V gives CDR1 LNHDA, CDR2 SQIVND (reference sequence). The CDR3 extends over 14 amino acids. DNA for the CDR3: TGTGCCAGTAGTATGGGATGGGGGGCTTCTGAAGCTTTCTTT. This translates into CASSMGWGASEAFF.

The chain links TRBV7-9 to TRBJ2-5; D is possibly TRBD1 or TRBD2 (5 bases each). This CDR3 region has 14 residues. Germline V gives CDR1 SEHNR, CDR2 FQNEAQ (reference sequence). Trimming shortened V by 2 bases and J by 5 bases, and 12 bases separated the two germline ends. The CDR3 region is CASSLLLGEETQYF. CDR3 bases: TGTGCCAGCAGCTTATTGCTAGGGGAGGAGACCCAGTACTTC.

V gene TRBV7-8 combines with J gene TRBJ2-1; D possibly matches TRBD1 or TRBD2 (6 bases each). V dropped 0 bases and J dropped 8 bases, with 11 bases sitting between them. The CDR3 has 14 residues. Germline CDR1 reads SGHVS; CDR2 reads FQNEAQ. CDR3 nucleotides: TGTGCCAGCAGCTTAGCGAACAGGGAGGATGAGCAGTTCTTC. Protein: CASSLANREDEQFF.

The V gene is TRBV12-3 or TRBV12-4, the J gene TRBJ2-1; tentative D call: TRBD2 (6 bases). The CDR3 loop spans 13 amino acids. Trimming took off 6 bases at V and 7 bases at J, with 13 bases between the two ends. Here the CDR3 DNA reads TGTGCCAGCAGACGGGACTCCAAAAATGAGCAGTTCTTC. This gives the protein CASRRDSKNEQFF.

The chain employs TRBV6-2 or TRBV6-3 and TRBJ1-2; 7 bases align to TRBD1. This CDR3 has 13 residues. Germline V gene sequence: CDR1 MNHEY, CDR2 SVGEGT. Trimming took 6 bases from V and 2 from J; bases not matched to a gene: 3. In DNA, the CDR3 is TGTGCCAGCAGCCTACAGGGGAACTATGGCTACACCTTC. Translation: CASSLQGNYGYTF.

Only one count was recorded for this clone. The genes are TRBV18 and TRBJ1-5, with D hard to call. CDR3 length: 16 residues. The germline V gene encodes CDR1 KGHSH and CDR2 LQKENI. The V end was cut by 1 base, the J end by 0 bases, with 10 bases between. This CDR3 reads CASSPLGSGSNQPQHF. The DNA for the CDR3 is TGTGCCAGCTCACCACTAGGGAGCGGTAGCAATCAGCCCCAGCATTTT.

The chain recombines TRBV20-1 with TRBJ1-3; weak D call: TRBD1 (6 bases). The CDR3 extends over 16 amino acids. Germline V gene sequence: CDR1 DFQATT, CDR2 SNEGSKA (reference sequence). Trimming stripped 3 bases from V and 0 bases from J, with 15 bases between. The CDR3 DNA is TGCAGTGCTAGTCCGGGACACCCGATCTCTGGAAACACCATATATTTT. Protein: CSASPGHPISGNTIYF.

This rearrangement joins TRBV5-1 to TRBJ1-1, with TRBD1 matching 7 bases. Germline loops: CDR1 SGHRS, CDR2 YFSETQ. The length of the CDR3 is 12 residues. V lost 4 bases, J lost 4 bases, and 1 base stayed unmatched. As DNA, the CDR3 is TGCGCCAGCAGCCGGACAGGCACTGAAGCTTTCTTT. Its protein is CASSRTGTEAFF.

The chain uses TRBV5-5 and TRBJ2-7; a weak D match, TRBD1 (6 bases). Germline V CDR1 and CDR2: SGHKS, YYEKEE (reference sequence). V was trimmed by 1 base and J by 3 bases, leaving 14 bases between them. The CDR3 totals 15 residues. The CDR3 region is CASSLSPGQLYEQYV. The DNA of the CDR3 is TGTGCCAGCAGCTTGAGCCCGGGACAACTCTACGAGCAGTACGTC.

The CDR3 sequence is CATSDATGTTYGYTF. The CDR3 nucleotides are TGTGCCACCAGTGACGCGACAGGGACCACCTATGGCTACACCTTC. V is TRBV24-1 and J is TRBJ1-2; TRBD1 matches 7 bases. The CDR3 runs 15 residues. CDR1 is KGHDR, CDR2 SFDVKD, per germline. V shed 4 bases, J shed 4 bases, and the junction held 8 bases outside the gene matches.

The table lists this clone with a count of one. V and J are TRBV24-1 and TRBJ2-7, with no clear D. The germline gives CDR1 KGHDR, CDR2 SFDVKD. This CDR3 has 14 amino acids. The V end lost 4 bases, the J end lost 0 bases, and 9 bases lay between the germline ends. Here the CDR3 reads CATSDSDRSYEQYF. The CDR3 nucleotides are TGTGCCACCAGTGACTCGGACCGCTCCTACGAGCAGTACTTC.

The V and J genes are TRBV3-1 (or the pseudogene TRBV3-2) and TRBJ2-1; 11 nucleotides line up with TRBD2. The CDR3 has 17 amino acids. V was pared by 3 bases and J by 0 bases, with 4 bases of the junction left unmatched. Germline CDR1 LGHDT, CDR2 YNNKEL (reference sequence). CDR3 coding DNA: TGTGCCAGCAGCCACTTAGCGGGGGGGAGCTCCTACAATGAGCAGTTCTTC. Translating gives CASSHLAGGSSYNEQFF.

DNA for the CDR3: TGTGCCAGCAGCTTAAAAGGGTCATGGACCGGGGAGCTGTTTTTT. It encodes CASSLKGSWTGELFF. V is TRBV7-3 and J is TRBJ2-2; D unresolved. The V and J ends lost 1 base and 5 bases respectively, with 11 bases between them. The CDR3 extends over 15 amino acids. Germline V gives CDR1 SGHTA, CDR2 FQGTGA.